This T cell receptor (beta chain) originates from a study of shared clonotypes between healthy human individuals (dated by TCRdb to about 2020). The study in broad terms: A few men and two women, aged 18 to 49 years, made up the cohort. To estimate repertoire size and how much clonotypes are shared between individuals, the study performed deep sequencing of blood TCR repertoires from 4 to 6 healthy adults. Leukapheresis yielded between about 0.85 and 10 billion PBMCs per donor. For each donor, CD4 naive and CD4 memory were each run on three plates, CD8 naive on two plates, and CD8 memory on one plate. To increase sequencing depth and limit assay-specific biases, different laboratories used diverse techniques to prepare libraries and sequence TCR repertoires. Summary of the overall study and its limitations: Clonotypes shared by all four sorted-subset donors showed higher generation probabilities than non-shared clonotypes. Pairwise subsampling led to the expectation that sequencing depth would affect the degree of clonotype sharing among donors. Across several donors, around 5% of naive CD4, over 3% of naive CD8, roughly 2.2% of memory CD4, and under 0.45% of memory CD8 clonotypes were shared. Because the study included only a small number of donors, the genetic and exposure-history diversity represented was limited. Incomplete sequencing was indicated by rarefaction of sorted-subset datasets, despite the large sequencing depth. Naive subsets generally had larger estimated clonotype richness than memory subsets did. Sampling was limited to blood, and TCR repertoires in tissue likely differ from TCR repertoires in blood.

For this clone: Its antigen is still unknown. No qualities accompany the bases; no much larger clone lies one base away.

Donors were healthy HIV-negative adults with no recently reported acute infections or vaccinations. Every donor was a Caucasian adult residing in Nashville, Tennessee, USA. CD4+ T cells were enriched through magnetic negative selection, after which naive cells were positively selected on CD45RA and the remaining negative fraction served as the memory subset. Blood was collected by leukapheresis, and PBMCs were isolated by Ficoll-Histopaque density gradient centrifugation and then cryopreserved in liquid nitrogen vapor phase. Analytical flow cytometry was used to check the purity and quantity of each magnetically sorted T cell population. Genomic DNA was isolated from each sorted fraction and quantified by UV absorbance on a Nanodrop 2000c. The CDR3 covers 14 residues, taking in both the cysteine and the phenylalanine. The sequence is cut down to CDR3 DNA, 42 bases in frame from base 1. V is shortened by 10 bases, J by 4 bases, and the region joining them spans 17 bases. Reading the germline V gene gives CDR1 MNHNS and CDR2 SASEGT.

Using the deep immunoSEQ assay, multiplex PCR amplified TCR CDR3 regions from genomic DNA. Genomic DNA extracted from each cell subset was distributed evenly over all wells of several immunoSEQ 96-well plates, and each plate served as one replicate. For sorted subsets, each replicate PCR was loaded with about 0.2 ug genomic DNA, equivalent to about 33,000 T cell genomes. The purified libraries were quantified using a Qubit 3.0 fluorometer, sized with a Bioanalyzer 2100, and then quantified again using the KAPA Library Quantification kit. Each immunoSEQ 96-well plate was sequenced on its own single-read 150-cycle Illumina NextSeq 550 flow cell. In the paper's pipeline: The immunoSEQ output contained only junctional sequences without quality scores, so filtering could not match that applied to full-length reads. To assign V/J genes and CDR3, sequences were annotated using PyIR, a Python wrapper for IgBLAST v1.9, with IMGT germline references. Reads with weak V/J assignments (E-value above 1e-6), missing CDR3, stop codons, out-of-frame junctions, or ambiguous translated residues were removed. V3J clonotypes were defined by identical inferred V gene, J gene, and CDR3 amino acid sequence. To compute the percentage overlap between repertoires, the number of shared unique clonotypes was divided by the size of the smaller repertoire. Repertoire richness was assessed with RTK rarefaction, the Chao1 estimator, and Recon v2.1 estimates of unobserved clonotypes. OLGA was used to compute generation probabilities for all TCRbeta clonotypes that the gDNA method yielded from a few donors. TCRdb holds this immuneACCESS table with in-frame rearrangements only. Some clones are missing; in checked studies, unresolved V genes explain under half, and the rest has no known cause. V, J and clone size were drawn from that table, and D and trimming were deduced from the DNA. This sample lists approximately 330,000 clones; roughly 70% were detected once. The top ten constitute over 9.5% of the sample.

The sample was memory CD4+ T cells sorted from blood. In the paper's terms, the cell subset or site label means: CD45RA-negative fraction. This sequence originates from a man aged 25 to 40 in good health. In this chain, TRBV6-1 is recombined with TRBJ2-1, and possibly TRBD2, on 5 matching bases. The bases read TGTGCCACCTTAGGTGCGGGCCGTTACAATGAGCAGTTCTTC. This is translated as CATLGAGRYNEQFF.